The subject of this entry is one T cell receptor beta chain. Its target is unknown. Losses at the gene ends were 10 bases for V and 5 bases for J; bases not matched to a gene: 19. CDR3 length: 16 residues. The germline gives CDR1 MNHNS, CDR2 SASEGT. This entry comes from a study of post-analysis software for immune sequencing data. Study-level information: Included among the disease courses, which were recorded for the cohort, were relapsing-remitting, secondary progressive and progressive-relapsing multiple sclerosis.

Incorporated into the TCR beta cDNA libraries were unique molecular identifiers, which served to reduce PCR and sequencing biases. One entry per CDR3 protein results from TCRdb running MiXCR on the PCR reads. This table has hundreds of thousands of distinct CDR3 sequences, approximately 33% appearing once. Study-wide findings and caveats: Multiple sclerosis was associated with a significant reduction in normalized Chao1 diversity relative to controls. Among 4 or 5 TRBV segments more frequent in patients than controls were TRBV5-6, TRBV5-1 and TRBV20-1. Under the F measure, samples that were prepared in one batch clustered strongly together.

This TCR derives from a girl between 5 and 17 years old with multiple sclerosis. The rearrangement links TRBV6-1 to TRBJ2-7; 8 nucleotides line up with TRBD1. Material for sequencing was blood. The CDR3 DNA reads as TGTGCCACCTTACGAGGGCGGGACAGGAGGATGGACGAGCAGTACTTC. Amino acids: CATLRGRDRRMDEQYF.